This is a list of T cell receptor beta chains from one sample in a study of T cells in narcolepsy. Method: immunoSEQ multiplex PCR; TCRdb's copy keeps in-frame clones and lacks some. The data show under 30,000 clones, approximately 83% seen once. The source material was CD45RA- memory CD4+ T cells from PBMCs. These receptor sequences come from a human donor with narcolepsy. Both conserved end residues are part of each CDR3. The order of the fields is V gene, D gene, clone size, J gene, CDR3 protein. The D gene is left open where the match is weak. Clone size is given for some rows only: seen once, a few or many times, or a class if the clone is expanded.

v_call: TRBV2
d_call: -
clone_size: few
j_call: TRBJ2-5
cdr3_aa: CASSPDNGETQYF

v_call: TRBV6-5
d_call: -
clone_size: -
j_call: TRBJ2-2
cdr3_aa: CASMFGNTGELFF

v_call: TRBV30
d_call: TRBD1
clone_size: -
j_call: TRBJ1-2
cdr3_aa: CAWSVTDRGTNGYTF

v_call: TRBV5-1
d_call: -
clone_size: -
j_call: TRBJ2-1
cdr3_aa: CASSLDRSARESSYNEQFF

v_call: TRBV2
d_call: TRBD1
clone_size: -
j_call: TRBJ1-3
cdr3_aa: CAILKTGAGNTIYF

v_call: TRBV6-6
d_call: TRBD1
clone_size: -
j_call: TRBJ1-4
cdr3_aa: CASSYSGTDNEKLFF

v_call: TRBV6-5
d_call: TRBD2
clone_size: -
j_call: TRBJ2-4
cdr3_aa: CASRGLAGGKNIQYF

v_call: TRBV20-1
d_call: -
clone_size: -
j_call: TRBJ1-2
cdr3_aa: CSARDAPGYTF

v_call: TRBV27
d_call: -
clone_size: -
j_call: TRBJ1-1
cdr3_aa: CASSLGPTFGGTEAFF

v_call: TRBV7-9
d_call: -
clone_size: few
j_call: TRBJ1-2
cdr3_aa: CASSQRGANYGYTF

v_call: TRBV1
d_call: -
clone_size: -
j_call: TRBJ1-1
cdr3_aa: CTSSPRVLEAFF

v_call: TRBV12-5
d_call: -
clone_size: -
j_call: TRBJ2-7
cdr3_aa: CASGLGKAYEQYF

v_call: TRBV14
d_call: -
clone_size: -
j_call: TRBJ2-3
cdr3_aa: CASSQVMQGIRDTQYF

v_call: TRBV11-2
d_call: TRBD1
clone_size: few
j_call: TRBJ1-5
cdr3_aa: CASSPGTGENQPQHF

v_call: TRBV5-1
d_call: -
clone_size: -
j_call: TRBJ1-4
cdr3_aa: CASSWAVSGGTNEKLFF

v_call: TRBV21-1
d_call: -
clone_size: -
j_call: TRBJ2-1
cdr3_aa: CASSKGCGGASNEQFF

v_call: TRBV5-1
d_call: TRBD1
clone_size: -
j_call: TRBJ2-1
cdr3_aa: CASSLAAGQGAGEQFF

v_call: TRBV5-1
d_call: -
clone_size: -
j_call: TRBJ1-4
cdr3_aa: CASSFRGLEEKLFF

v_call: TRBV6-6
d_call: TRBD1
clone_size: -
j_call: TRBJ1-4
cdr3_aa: CASSYSAGGNEKLFF

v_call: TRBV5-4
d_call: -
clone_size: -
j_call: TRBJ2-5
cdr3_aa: CASSPGGTKETQHF

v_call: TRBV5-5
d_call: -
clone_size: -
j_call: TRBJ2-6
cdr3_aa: CASSLAVSGANVLTF

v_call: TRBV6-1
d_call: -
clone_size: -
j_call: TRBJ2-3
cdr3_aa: CASSGRAPTLVTQYF

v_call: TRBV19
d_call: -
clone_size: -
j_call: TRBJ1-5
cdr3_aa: CASTRDGHQPQHF

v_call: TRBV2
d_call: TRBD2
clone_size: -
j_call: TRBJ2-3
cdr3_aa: CASSEFLAGTDTQYF

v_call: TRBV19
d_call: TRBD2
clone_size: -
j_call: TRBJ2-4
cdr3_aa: CASSRTSGGSAKNIQYF

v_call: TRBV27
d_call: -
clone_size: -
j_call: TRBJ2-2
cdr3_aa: CASSQGTANTGELFF

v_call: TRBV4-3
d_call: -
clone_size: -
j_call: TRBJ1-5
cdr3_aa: CASSQDYDSNQPQHF

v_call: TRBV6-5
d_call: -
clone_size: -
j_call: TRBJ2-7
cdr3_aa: CASSYSAEQYF

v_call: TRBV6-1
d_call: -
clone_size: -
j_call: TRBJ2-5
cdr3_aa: CASSEPRGETQYF

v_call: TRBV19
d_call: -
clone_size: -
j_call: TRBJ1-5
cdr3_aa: CASSIVEEPQHF

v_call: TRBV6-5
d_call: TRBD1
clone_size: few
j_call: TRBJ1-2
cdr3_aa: CASSYVRTGGGYGYTF

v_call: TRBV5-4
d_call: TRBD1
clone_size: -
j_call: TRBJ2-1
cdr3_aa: CASSSTGDRGSNEQFF

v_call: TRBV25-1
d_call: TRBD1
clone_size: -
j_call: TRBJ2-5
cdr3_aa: CASSDPLPDRRMRETQYF

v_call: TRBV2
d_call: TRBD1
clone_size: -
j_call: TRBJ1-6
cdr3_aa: CASNRDSDSPLHF

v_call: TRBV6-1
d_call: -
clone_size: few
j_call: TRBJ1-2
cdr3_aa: CASSEAGGEYGYTF

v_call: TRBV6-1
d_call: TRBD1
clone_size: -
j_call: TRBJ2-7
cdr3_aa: CASTPSQGGEQYF

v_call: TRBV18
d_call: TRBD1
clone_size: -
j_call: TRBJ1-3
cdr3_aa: CASSSGRGPGNTIYF

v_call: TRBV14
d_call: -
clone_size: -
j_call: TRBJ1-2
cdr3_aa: CASSHVGGGYTF

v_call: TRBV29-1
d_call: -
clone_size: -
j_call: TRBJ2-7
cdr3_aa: CSVESGEQYF

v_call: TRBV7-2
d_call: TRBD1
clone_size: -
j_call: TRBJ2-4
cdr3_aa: CASSAGTGGNIQYF

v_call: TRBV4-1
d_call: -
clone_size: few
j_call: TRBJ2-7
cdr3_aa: CASSQMQGQREQYF

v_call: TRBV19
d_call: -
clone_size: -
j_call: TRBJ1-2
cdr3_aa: CASSIRASDGYTF

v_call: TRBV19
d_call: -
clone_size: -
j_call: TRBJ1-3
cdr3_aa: CASSSQTGNTIYF

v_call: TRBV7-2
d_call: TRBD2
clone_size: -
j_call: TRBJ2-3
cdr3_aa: CASGQAGGPTDTQYF

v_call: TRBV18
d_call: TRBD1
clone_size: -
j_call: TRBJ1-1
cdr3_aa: CASSPEARGRGLRTEAFF